This T cell receptor (beta chain) was documented in a study of shared clonotypes between healthy human individuals. Study at large: A couple of female and a few male donors aged 18 to 49 were enrolled.

For this clone: The antigen is undetermined.

Over several immunoSEQ plates, each subset's genomic DNA was distributed in even portions. Repertoires were generated with immunoSEQ multiplex PCR, while TCRdb's copy carries only in-frame clones and drops some. The sample carries millions of clones, approximately 95% recorded once. Germline V CDR1 and CDR2: KGHSH, LQKENI. The CDR3 has 14 residues. V lost 2 bases to trimming and J lost 4 bases; unmatched junction nucleotides: 5. Findings and caveats of the study: Large sequencing depth failed to make sorted-subset sequencing complete, rarefaction showed.

The chain has TRBV18 and TRBJ2-7; 7 positions match TRBD1. Sequencing used naive CD4+ T cells from PBMCs. The subset here: CD45RA+ positively selected. This clonotype was obtained from a man between 18 and 29 years old in good health. Some clones in this sample may be carry-over from other donors' samples. CDR3 sequence (DNA): TGTGCCAGCTCACCAAGGACAGGTTTTTACGAGCAGTACTTC. It translates to CASSPRTGFYEQYF.